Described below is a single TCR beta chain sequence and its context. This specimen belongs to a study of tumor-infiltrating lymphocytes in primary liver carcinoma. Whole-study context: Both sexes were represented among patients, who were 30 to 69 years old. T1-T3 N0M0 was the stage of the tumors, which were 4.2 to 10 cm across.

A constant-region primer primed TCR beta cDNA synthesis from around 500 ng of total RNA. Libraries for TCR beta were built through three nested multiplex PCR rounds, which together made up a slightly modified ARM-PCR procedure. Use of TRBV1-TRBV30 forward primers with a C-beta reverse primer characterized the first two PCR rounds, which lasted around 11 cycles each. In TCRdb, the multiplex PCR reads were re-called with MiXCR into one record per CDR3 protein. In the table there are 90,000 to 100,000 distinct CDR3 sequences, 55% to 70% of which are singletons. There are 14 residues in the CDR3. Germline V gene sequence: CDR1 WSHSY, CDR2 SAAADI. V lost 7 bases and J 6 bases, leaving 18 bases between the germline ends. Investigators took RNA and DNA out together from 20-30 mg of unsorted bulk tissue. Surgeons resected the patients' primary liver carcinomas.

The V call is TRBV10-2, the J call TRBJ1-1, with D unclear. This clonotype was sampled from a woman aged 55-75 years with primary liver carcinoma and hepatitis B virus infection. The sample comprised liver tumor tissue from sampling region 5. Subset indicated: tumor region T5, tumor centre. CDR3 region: CASNAKVSASEAFF. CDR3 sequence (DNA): TGCGCCAGCAATGCAAAAGTATCTGCCTCTGAAGCTTTCTTT.